The 21 T cell receptor beta chains below all came from one sample that was sequenced in a study of spatial heterogeneity in lung cancer. Broader study findings: Mutation counts in tumors were tracked by counts of expanded intratumoral alpha and beta TCRs.

A single record per CDR3 protein comes from TCRdb applying MiXCR to the 5' RACE reads. The table records around 11,000 distinct CDR3 sequences, about 8% of them present only once. The antigens of these receptors remain unknown. Specified time point: sample taken at primary tumor resection. Sequences were derived from lung tumor tissue, sampled at surgery. These TCRs come from a female donor with early-stage non-small cell lung cancer.

By proportion, this clonotype is medium-sized. This beta chain is off target for a library built for alpha chains, so its abundance means little. The V gene is TRBV3-1, the J gene TRBJ1-1; D may be TRBD1 (5 bases). With 1 base removed from V and 2 bases from J, the gap between germline ends came to 8 bases. Germline-derived CDR1 and CDR2 are LGHDT and YNNKEL (reference sequence). The CDR3 covers 14 residues. The CDR3 nucleotides are TGTGCCAGCAGCCAAGTGGGGGAAAACACTGAAGCTTTCTTT. Protein sequence: CASSQVGENTEAFF.

This clonotype appeared many times. This beta chain is off target for a library built for alpha chains, so its abundance means little. The V call is TRBV4-1, the J call TRBJ2-3; the D gene is possibly TRBD2 (5 bases). Trimming stripped 3 bases from V and 3 bases from J, with 7 bases between. Germline CDR1 and CDR2: MGHRA and YSYEKL. The CDR3 spans 13 residues. The CDR3 DNA reads TGCGCCAGCAGCCAGCGGGTGACAGATACGCAGTATTTT. As protein: CASSQRVTDTQYF.

At least ten counts were recorded for this clonotype. A library made for alpha chains picked up this beta chain off target, so its size means little. This chain uses TRBV6-6 with TRBJ1-1; unclear D gene. V gave up 0 bases and J gave up 1 base, with 6 bases separating them. The CDR3 runs 14 residues. Germline V gives CDR1 MNHNY, CDR2 SVGAGI (reference sequence). The CDR3 sequence is CASSYSSQNTEAFF. CDR3 bases: TGTGCCAGCAGTTACTCTTCCCAGAACACTGAAGCTTTCTTT.

As for this clonotype: Being off target in a library aimed at alpha chains, this beta chain has a size of little meaning. The rearrangement joins TRBV5-6 to TRBJ2-7, with D maybe TRBD1 (5 bases). Per the germline V gene, CDR1 is SGHDT and CDR2 is YYEEEE. This CDR3 region has 14 residues. The germline V and J ends were trimmed by 0 bases and 3 bases, with 10 bases remaining between them. The CDR3, as DNA: TGTGCCAGCAGCTTGGGCCCCAGGGTCTACGAGCAGTACTTC. Translated, it gives CASSLGPRVYEQYF.

This clonotype is termed medium-sized (0.01 to 0.1%). The library was prepared for alpha chains; this beta chain is a stray read, so its frequency means little. The chain is built from TRBV6-1 and TRBJ2-7, with D hard to call. Trimming took 3 bases from V and 2 from J, leaving 2 bases between them. Germline V lookup: CDR1 MNHNS, CDR2 SASEGT. This CDR3 comprises 11 residues. The chain's CDR3 is CASSEPYEQYF. In DNA, the CDR3 is TGTGCCAGCAGTGAGCCCTACGAGCAGTACTTC.

This clonotype has at least ten counts. Because the library targeted alpha chains, this beta chain is an off-target read whose size means little. The V gene is TRBV5-1, the J gene TRBJ1-6; tentatively, D is TRBD1 (5 bases). The germline V gene encodes CDR1 SGHRS and CDR2 YFSETQ. The CDR3 has 13 residues. V gave up 0 bases and J gave up 13 bases, with 11 bases separating them. CDR3 DNA: TGCGCCAGCAGCTTGGGACAGTCTGGTCCCCTCCACTTT. It translates to CASSLGQSGPLHF.

This clonotype ranks as medium-sized. For a library built for alpha chains, this beta chain is a stray read; little rests on its size. The chain carries TRBV6-4 and TRBJ2-3, with D maybe TRBD1 (5 bases). V was shortened by 3 bases and J by 0 bases, with 10 bases between the two germline ends. CDR3 size: 15 residues. Germline V gives CDR1 MRHNA, CDR2 SNTAGT. The CDR3 reads CASSEDTSSTDTQYF. The CDR3 region has the DNA TGTGCCAGCAGTGAGGACACCTCTAGCACAGATACGCAGTATTTT.

This clonotype was detected ten times or more. This beta chain turned up in a library designed for alpha chains; as an off-target read, its abundance says little. The chain links TRBV12-3 or TRBV12-4 to TRBJ2-7, with 8 bases matching TRBD1. The CDR3 totals 14 residues. V gave up 3 bases and J gave up 0 bases; unmatched junction bases: 1. CDR3 in amino acids: CASSFTGGSYEQYF. In DNA form, the CDR3 reads TGTGCCAGCAGTTTTACAGGGGGCTCCTACGAGCAGTACTTC.

This clonotype was counted many times. This beta chain turned up in a library designed for alpha chains; as an off-target read, its abundance says little. The V gene is TRBV15, the J gene TRBJ1-5, with 8 bases identical to TRBD1. CDR3 length equals 13 residues. J lost 16 bases, V lost 2 bases, and 10 bases had no gene match. Germline CDR1 is LNHNV and CDR2 is YYDKDF (reference sequence). CDR3 sequence: CATSRRQGPTFHF. Here the CDR3 DNA reads TGTGCCACCAGCAGAAGACAGGGGCCCACCTTCCATTTT.

This clonotype came up many times. With the library built for alpha chains, this beta chain is off target and its frequency is not meaningful. The genes are TRBV6-1 and TRBJ1-1; 8 positions agree with TRBD1. The CDR3 has 13 residues. Trimming at V came to 0 bases and at J to 8 bases, leaving 2 bases not matched to a gene. Germline assignment: CDR1 MNHNS and CDR2 SASEGT. This CDR3 reads CASSEARDREAFF. The CDR3 DNA reads as TGTGCCAGCAGTGAAGCGCGGGACAGGGAAGCTTTCTTT.

With regard to this clonotype: Because this beta chain is a stray read in a library intended to capture alpha chains, its abundance should not be given much weight. The rearrangement uses TRBV6-2 or TRBV6-3 and TRBJ2-3; TRBD1 matches at 8 bases. The CDR3 has 21 amino acids. Germline V gene data show CDR1 as MNHEY and CDR2 as SVGEGT. V lost 0 bases and J lost 2; bases outside the gene matches: 19. The CDR3 region is CASSYSSFQGANRGNTDTQYF. The CDR3, as DNA: TGTGCCAGCAGTTACTCGAGTTTCCAGGGGGCCAACCGTGGTAACACAGATACGCAGTATTTT.

This clonotype showed up many times. With the library built for alpha chains, this beta chain is off target and its frequency is not meaningful. V usage is TRBV10-2 and J usage is TRBJ2-7; 8 nucleotides line up with TRBD1. Germline values: CDR1 WSHSY, CDR2 SAAADI. The ends lost 0 bases at V and 2 bases at J; junction bases unmatched: 6. CDR3 length equals 16 residues. CDR3 in DNA: TGCGCCAGCAGTGAGTCGAGATGGGGACAGGCCTACGAGCAGTACTTC. It specifies CASSESRWGQAYEQYF.

Points on this clonotype: Since it is a stray read in a library aimed at alpha chains, this beta chain has a size that is not meaningful. The gene calls are TRBV20-1 and TRBJ2-3; the match to TRBD2 covers 9 bases. The junction had 8 bases not matched to a gene; V was cut back by 5 bases and J by 2 bases. CDR3 length equals 15 residues. Germline CDR1 DFQATT, CDR2 SNEGSKA (reference sequence). The CDR3 spells CSASPRGGATDTQYF. CDR3 sequence (DNA): TGCAGTGCTTCCCCGCGCGGGGGGGCCACAGATACGCAGTATTTT.

Only a few counts were recorded for this clonotype. The library was built for alpha chains, so this beta chain is an off-target read and its size means little. The rearrangement links TRBV14 to TRBJ2-3, with TRBD2 identical over 9 bases. This CDR3 is 21 amino acids long. Germline V gives CDR1 SGHDN, CDR2 FVKESK. V shed 4 bases, J shed 2 bases, and the junction held 22 bases outside the gene matches. The CDR3 sequence is CASSPNTASRGGLSYTDTQYF. The CDR3 DNA reads TGTGCCAGCAGCCCAAATACAGCTTCGCGGGGGGGCCTCAGCTACACAGATACGCAGTATTTT.

In this sample, this clonotype turned up a few times. This beta chain is off target for a library built for alpha chains, so its abundance means little. The chain carries TRBV20-1 and TRBJ2-5; possible D gene TRBD1, 7 bases. The CDR3 is 15 amino acids. V shed 2 bases and J shed 4 bases, with 17 bases lying between them. CDR1 is DFQATT, CDR2 SNEGSKA, per germline (reference sequence). The CDR3 here is CSARLPTGRGETQYF. The CDR3 bases are TGCAGTGCTAGACTCCCGACAGGGCGGGGAGAGACCCAGTACTTC.

Comment on this clonotype: Sequence at one end of the junction differs from germline and may be a read error. A library prepared for alpha chains yielded this beta chain as an off-target read; its size is of little meaning. V gene TRBV7-9 combines with J gene TRBJ2-7, with TRBD1 matching 11 bases. The CDR3 is made up of 16 amino acids. The germline CDR1 and CDR2 sequences are SEHNR and FQNEAQ (reference sequence). The CDR3 nucleotides read TGTGCCAGCAGCCAACGGACAGGGGGCGGTTTCTACAAGCAGTACTTC. As protein: CASSQRTGGGFYKQYF.

This clonotype was observed many times. This beta chain came through as a stray read in a library set up for alpha chains, and its size says little. The chain has TRBV12-3 or TRBV12-4 and TRBJ1-2; D may be TRBD1 (5 bases). V lost 2 bases to trimming and J lost 8 bases, with 9 bases between them. The CDR3 spans 12 residues. The CDR3 spells CASSLTQGGYTF. The CDR3 region has the DNA TGTGCCAGCAGTTTAACGCAGGGCGGCTACACCTTC.

The sample holds many counts of this clonotype. This beta chain is an unintended read in a library built for alpha chains; its size means little. The rearrangement links TRBV10-3 to TRBJ2-5; 9 positions match TRBD2. The ends lost 6 bases at V and 3 bases at J; junction bases unmatched: 5. Germline values: CDR1 ENHRY, CDR2 SYGVKD. This CDR3 region has 14 residues. CDR3 region: CAISPSGAKETQYF. In DNA, the CDR3 is TGTGCCATCAGCCCTAGCGGGGCGAAAGAGACCCAGTACTTC.

In regard to this clonotype: This beta chain represents an off-target read in a library built for alpha chains; its size is of limited meaning. The chain uses TRBV5-4 and TRBJ2-2, with D unclear. The CDR3 length is 15 residues. Trimming stripped 2 bases from V and 4 bases from J, with 12 bases between. Germline V CDR1 and CDR2: SGHNT, YYREEE (reference sequence). This CDR3 reads CASSFWKGSTGELFF. The DNA for the CDR3 is TGTGCCAGCAGCTTTTGGAAGGGCAGCACCGGGGAGCTGTTTTTT.

This clonotype was seen many times. This beta chain is an unintended read in a library built for alpha chains; its size means little. The genes are TRBV3-1 and TRBJ2-1, with D hard to call. The germline V gene encodes CDR1 LGHDT and CDR2 YNNKEL (reference sequence). V lost 5 bases, J lost 1 base, and 0 bases lay in between. This CDR3 comprises 11 residues. The CDR3 here is CASSSYNEQFF. The CDR3 DNA follows: TGTGCCAGCAGCTCCTACAATGAGCAGTTCTTC.

This clonotype was recorded at least ten times. The size of this beta chain means little, since it is a stray read in a library made for alpha chains. The rearrangement links TRBV27 to TRBJ1-6; D unclear. Germline CDR1 and CDR2: MNHEY and SMNVEV (reference sequence). V lost 0 bases and J 10 bases, leaving 22 bases between the germline ends. The CDR3 covers 18 residues. CDR3 in amino acids: CASSLSRLFSNVGSPLHF. The CDR3, as DNA: TGTGCCAGCAGTTTATCGAGATTGTTCAGTAATGTGGGATCACCCCTCCACTTT.